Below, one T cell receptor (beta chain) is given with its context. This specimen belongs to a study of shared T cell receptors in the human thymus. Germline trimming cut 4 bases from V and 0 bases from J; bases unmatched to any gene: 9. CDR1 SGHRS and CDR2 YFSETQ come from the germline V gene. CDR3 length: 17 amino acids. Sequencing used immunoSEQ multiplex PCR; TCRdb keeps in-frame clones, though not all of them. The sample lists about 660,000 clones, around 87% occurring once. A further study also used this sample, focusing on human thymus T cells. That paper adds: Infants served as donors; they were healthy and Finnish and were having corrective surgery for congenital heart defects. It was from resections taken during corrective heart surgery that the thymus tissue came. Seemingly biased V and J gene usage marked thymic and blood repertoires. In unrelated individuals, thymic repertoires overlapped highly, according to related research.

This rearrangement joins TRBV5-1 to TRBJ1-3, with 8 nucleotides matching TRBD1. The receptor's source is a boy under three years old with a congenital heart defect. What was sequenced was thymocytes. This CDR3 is CASSPPGQDLSGNTIYF. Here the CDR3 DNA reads TGCGCCAGCAGCCCTCCGGGACAGGACCTCTCTGGAAACACCATATATTTT.